The present entry profiles one TCR beta chain with its context. This sample was taken from a study of technical replicates of blood from a few donors. Germline lookup yields CDR1 SGDLS and CDR2 YYNGEE. Trimming cost V 0 bases and J 6 bases, with 12 bases left between them. The CDR3 contains 15 residues. Sequencing used immunoSEQ multiplex PCR; TCRdb keeps in-frame clones, though not all of them. This table has around 77,000 clones, more than 90% appearing once. The sample taken for sequencing was T cells isolated from PBMCs. This TCR derives from a human donor in good health. V is TRBV9 and J is TRBJ2-2; D is perhaps TRBD2 (5 bases). CDR3 in DNA: TGTGCCAGCAGCGTAGCTGAGGGAGTTTCCGGGGAGCTGTTTTTT. It encodes CASSVAEGVSGELFF.